These 24 T cell receptor beta chains were all obtained from the same sample, sequenced in a study of shared clonotypes between healthy human individuals (dated by TCRdb to between 2020 and 2021). Library method: the immunoSEQ multiplex PCR assay. Entries here come from immuneACCESS through TCRdb and include only in-frame sequences with V and J called. Some clones fail to appear in such tables; in the studies checked, an unresolved V gene covers under half of the shortfall, and the cause of the remainder is unknown. This sample comprises hundreds of thousands of clones, about 95% of them detected only once. The top ten clones comprise roughly 0.06% of the sample. Sequenced sample: naive CD4+ T cells sorted from blood. The cell subset or site label, as the study defines it: CD45RA+ positively selected. These receptors were obtained from a woman aged 30 to 39 in good health.

The rearrangement links TRBV7-6 to TRBJ1-2; 9 bases match TRBD1. The CDR3 is 13 residues long. V was clipped by 5 bases and J by 10 bases; unmatched bases: 8. CDR1 is SGHVS, CDR2 FNYEAQ, per germline. Written as DNA, the CDR3 is TGTGCCAGCAGCCCCCGCGGGACAGGGTTCTACACCTTC. Its translation is CASSPRGTGFYTF.

This chain joins TRBV5-1 and TRBJ2-7, with D perhaps assigned TRBD1 or TRBD2 (5 bases each). The germline V gene encodes CDR1 SGHRS and CDR2 YFSETQ. The CDR3 has 13 amino acids. Trimming shortened V by 4 bases and J by 2 bases, and 10 bases separated the two germline ends. CDR3 nucleotide sequence: TGCGCCAGCAGCCAGGGAGCTACCTACGAGCAGTACTTC. Translation: CASSQGATYEQYF.

The rearrangement uses TRBV6-1 and TRBJ2-7; D is uncertain. There are 13 residues in the CDR3. Germline CDR1 MNHNS, CDR2 SASEGT. The germline V and J ends were trimmed by 7 bases and 2 bases, with 12 bases remaining between them. The CDR3 region is CASTKPGTYEQYF. DNA of the CDR3: TGTGCCAGCACTAAACCCGGCACCTACGAGCAGTACTTC.

The CDR3 region is CASSHGQSTSYGYTF. The CDR3, as DNA: TGTGCCAGCAGCCACGGACAGTCGACGAGTTACGGCTACACCTTC. The chain carries TRBV5-4 and TRBJ1-2; possibly TRBD1 for D (6 bases). CDR1 SGHNT and CDR2 YYREEE come from the germline V gene (reference sequence). V was pared by 4 bases and J by 8 bases, with 21 bases between. This CDR3 has 15 amino acids.

The V call is TRBV7-9, the J call TRBJ2-3; TRBD2 agrees at 15 bases. V gave up 5 bases and J gave up 3 bases; unmatched junction bases: 3. The CDR3 is 16 amino acids. Germline CDR1 and CDR2: SEHNR and FQNEAQ (reference sequence). The CDR3 region is CASSRGTSGRTDTQYF. The CDR3 DNA is TGTGCCAGCAGCCGTGGGACTAGCGGGAGGACAGATACGCAGTATTTT.

CDR3 region: CASSSTGSGNTIYF. The CDR3 bases are TGTGCCAGTAGTAGCACAGGCTCTGGAAACACCATATATTTT. The chain has TRBV19 and TRBJ1-3, with a weak D call TRBD1 (5 bases). Germline lookup yields CDR1 LNHDA and CDR2 SQIVND (reference sequence). The CDR3 is made up of 14 amino acids. Trimming took 4 bases from V and 0 from J, leaving 7 bases between them.

The chain joins TRBV5-4 to TRBJ2-7; 7 bases align to TRBD2. After removal of 1 base from V and 2 bases from J, the junction contained 6 bases not matched to a gene. The CDR3 totals 15 residues. Germline CDR1 is SGHNT and CDR2 is YYREEE (reference sequence). CDR3 sequence (DNA): TGTGCCAGCAGCTTGACCGGCGGGAGCACCTACGAGCAGTACTTC. Its protein product is CASSLTGGSTYEQYF.

The rearrangement links TRBV15 to TRBJ2-5; the D is unclear. V lost 0 bases and J lost 5, with 16 bases in between. Germline CDR1 is LNHNV and CDR2 is YYDKDF (reference sequence). The CDR3 runs 16 residues. CDR3 sequence reads: CATSRDRASSMETQYF. The CDR3 region has the DNA TGTGCCACCAGCAGAGATCGGGCGTCGAGCATGGAGACCCAGTACTTC. Drawing the rest from reference TRBV15 and TRBJ2-5, the complete variable domain is DAMVIQNPRYQVTQFGKPVTLSCSQTLNHNVMYWYQQKSSQAPKLLFHYYDKDFNNEADTPDNFQSRRPNTSFCFLDIRSPGLGDTAMYLCATSRDRASSMETQYFGPGTRLLVL.

The V call is TRBV6-1, the J call TRBJ1-3; D perhaps matches TRBD1 (5 bases). Trimming left V 5 bases short and J 3 bases short, with 14 bases between. The CDR3 extends over 15 amino acids. Germline CDR1 and CDR2: MNHNS and SASEGT. CDR3 loop: CASSLTRVVGNTIYF. CDR3 coding DNA: TGTGCCAGCAGTTTGACCAGGGTCGTTGGAAACACCATATATTTT.

The rearrangement joins TRBV7-8 to TRBJ2-2; TRBD2 matches 13 bases. Trimming at V came to 3 bases and at J to 5 bases, leaving 12 bases not matched to a gene. From germline, CDR1 is SGHVS and CDR2 FQNEAQ. This CDR3 is built from 19 residues. The CDR3 DNA sequence: TGTGCCAGCAGCTTGTTTCGTACTAGCGGGAGGGCCGAAACCGGGGAGCTGTTTTTT. This codes for CASSLFRTSGRAETGELFF.

CDR3 amino acids: CASSLFDSSNQPQHF. The CDR3 nucleotides are TGTGCCAGCAGTTTATTCGACAGCAGCAATCAGCCCCAGCATTTT. This chain uses TRBV28 with TRBJ1-5, with a tentative D call TRBD1 (5 bases). V lost 1 base, J lost 1 base, and 8 bases lay in between. Germline V gives CDR1 MDHEN, CDR2 SYDVKM. CDR3 length: 15 amino acids.

The CDR3 loop is CASSYEPTGGNSPLHF. DNA for the CDR3: TGTGCCAGCAGTTACGAACCGACAGGGGGAAATTCACCCCTCCACTTT. The V and J genes are TRBV6-5 and TRBJ1-6; 9 positions agree with TRBD1. Germline V lookup: CDR1 MNHEY, CDR2 SVGAGI. The CDR3 covers 16 residues. V lost 2 bases to trimming and J lost 7 bases; unmatched junction nucleotides: 6.

In its sample, this clone was seen once. Because the CDR3 is missing its conserved closing phenylalanine or tryptophan, this is likely a read error. No DNA is shown, since the ends of the CDR3 on it are uncertain; the CDR3 is the one TCRdb lists. The chain's CDR3 is CAWSDFQREVL. The J gene is TRBJ2-7, the V gene TRBV30. The CDR3 sequence runs 11 residues, both termini included. Per germline, CDR1 GTSNPN and CDR2 SVGIG (reference sequence).

This clone was recorded only once. V gene TRBV28 combines with J gene TRBJ1-1; TRBD1 matches 7 bases. The CDR3 is 15 residues long. The V segment lost 5 bases and the J segment 5 bases; nucleotides outside the gene matches: 11. Germline loops: CDR1 MDHEN, CDR2 SYDVKM. The CDR3 sequence is CASSMTGRWGTEAFF. The CDR3, as DNA: TGTGCCAGCAGTATGACAGGGAGGTGGGGAACTGAAGCTTTCTTT.

The chain links TRBV5-5 to TRBJ1-3; D is unclear. Per germline, CDR1 SGHKS and CDR2 YYEKEE (reference sequence). There are 16 residues in the CDR3. Trimming shortened V by 4 bases and J by 0 bases, and 14 bases separated the two germline ends. This CDR3 is CASSTARRVSGNTIYF. CDR3 in DNA: TGTGCCAGCAGCACCGCCCGACGGGTCTCTGGAAACACCATATATTTT.

The chain has TRBV10-3 and TRBJ1-5; TRBD1 matches 11 bases. Trimming removed 9 bases from V and 9 bases from J; junction bases left unmatched: 7. CDR1 and CDR2 (germline): ENHRY, SYGVKD. The CDR3 sequence is 13 residues long. The DNA for the CDR3 is TGTGCCATGGGGACAGGGGGAGGAGGGCCCCAGCATTTT. Translation: CAMGTGGGGPQHF.

The V call is TRBV7-8, the J call TRBJ2-3; D perhaps matches TRBD1 (5 bases). Trimming shortened V by 4 bases and J by 4 bases, and 12 bases separated the two germline ends. There are 14 residues in the CDR3. CDR1 is SGHVS and CDR2 is FQNEAQ in the germline V gene. The CDR3, as DNA: TGTGCCAGCAGCTCACAGGAGTCGGCAGATACGCAGTATTTT. Translated: CASSSQESADTQYF.

The V and J genes are TRBV10-3 and TRBJ2-7, with D possibly called TRBD1 or TRBD2 (6 bases each). In germline, CDR1 is ENHRY, CDR2 SYGVKD. The CDR3 totals 11 residues. Trimming left V 9 bases short and J 6 bases short, with 12 bases between. CDR3 residues: CAMAKGGEQYF. The CDR3 region has the DNA TGTGCCATGGCGAAGGGGGGCGAGCAGTACTTC.

The chain employs TRBV9 and TRBJ2-7; D perhaps matches TRBD1 (5 bases). The CDR3 is 14 amino acids. CDR1 and CDR2 (germline): SGDLS, YYNGEE. Trimming took off 0 bases at V and 2 bases at J, with 9 bases between the two ends. CDR3 sequence: CASSVDRFPYEQYF. The DNA of the CDR3 is TGTGCCAGCAGCGTAGACAGGTTTCCCTACGAGCAGTACTTC.

V is TRBV18 and J is TRBJ1-4; D is uncertain. Germline V gives CDR1 KGHSH, CDR2 LQKENI. Trimming stripped 4 bases from V and 5 bases from J, with 17 bases between. The CDR3 totals 16 residues. The CDR3 sequence: CASSLHPLRRNEKLFF. The CDR3 DNA reads TGTGCCAGCTCACTCCACCCCCTTAGGAGGAATGAAAAACTGTTTTTT.

V and J are TRBV19 and TRBJ1-5; D may be TRBD1 (6 bases). Germline V gene data show CDR1 as LNHDA and CDR2 as SQIVND (reference sequence). V was clipped by 8 bases and J by 3 bases, with 11 bases between them. The CDR3 covers 13 residues. The CDR3 bases are TGTGCCAGTTCCGGGACACCCAATCAGCCCCAGCATTTT. Translating it yields CASSGTPNQPQHF.

This sequence joins TRBV11-1 and TRBJ2-5; D call uncertain. The CDR3 has 14 amino acids. The germline CDR1 and CDR2 sequences are SGHAT and FQDESV (reference sequence). Between the trimmed V and J ends, which lost 1 base and 2 bases, there was a span of 8 bases. CDR3 region: CASSLGHGQETQYF. The DNA for the CDR3 is TGTGCCAGCAGCTTAGGTCATGGGCAAGAGACCCAGTACTTC.

The DNA of the CDR3 is TGTGCCAGCAGCTTAGAGGAGGGGGATGGCTACACCTTC. Translated, it gives CASSLEEGDGYTF. This chain links TRBV7-9 with TRBJ1-2; tentative D call: TRBD1 (6 bases). The CDR3 runs to 13 residues. CDR1 SEHNR and CDR2 FQNEAQ come from the germline V gene (reference sequence). Trimming took 1 base from V and 6 from J, leaving 9 bases between them.

This sequence joins TRBV28 and TRBJ2-3; D not certain. Trimming left V 5 bases short and J 1 base short, with 16 bases between. CDR3 length: 16 residues. Germline V gives CDR1 MDHEN, CDR2 SYDVKM. Written as DNA, the CDR3 is TGTGCCAGCAGTCCCCGCACATGGCAGGGCACAGATACGCAGTATTTT. As protein: CASSPRTWQGTDTQYF.